The 5 T cell receptor beta chains below come from one sample, sequenced in a study of blood T cell repertoires in COVID-19. Only in-frame clones appear in the TCRdb table, and some are missing; sequencing was by immunoSEQ multiplex PCR. The table includes about 81,000 clones, about 89% detected once. The sequencing input was peripheral blood. The source of these receptors is a man aged 65-85 years with active or convalescent COVID-19.

The chain uses TRBV5-1 and TRBJ2-3; 10 nucleotides agree with TRBD2. J lost 3 bases, V lost 0 bases, and 10 bases had no gene match. From germline, CDR1 is SGHRS and CDR2 YFSETQ. The CDR3 is made up of 18 amino acids. CDR3 amino acids: CASSLDPFTSGETDTQYF. CDR3 nucleotides: TGCGCCAGCAGCTTGGACCCCTTCACTAGCGGGGAGACAGATACGCAGTATTTT.

This clone was recorded once. This chain uses TRBV15 with TRBJ1-3, with 9 bases that match TRBD1. The CDR3 runs to 17 residues. The germline V gene encodes CDR1 LNHNV and CDR2 YYDKDF (reference sequence). V dropped 3 bases and J dropped 3; count of bases not matched to a gene: 9. The CDR3: CATSRTTGGTGGNTIYF. The DNA of the CDR3 is TGTGCCACCAGCAGGACCACAGGGGGCACGGGTGGAAACACCATATATTTT.

This clone occurred once. The chain has TRBV27 and TRBJ1-2; 7 bases match TRBD1. J was trimmed by 8 bases and V by 0 bases; bases with no gene match: 6. Per germline, CDR1 MNHEY and CDR2 SMNVEV (reference sequence). The CDR3 extends over 14 amino acids. The CDR3 DNA reads as TGTGCCAGCAGTTTATCTGGCAGGGGGATGGGCTACACCTTC. The encoded protein is CASSLSGRGMGYTF.

The chain recombines TRBV7-6 with TRBJ2-2, with a possible D match to TRBD1 (6 bases). Germline V gene sequence: CDR1 SGHVS, CDR2 FNYEAQ. The CDR3 sequence is 16 residues long. V lost 2 bases and J 0 bases, leaving 10 bases between the germline ends. The CDR3 protein is CASSLLTGTNTGELFF. The CDR3 DNA reads TGTGCCAGCAGCTTATTAACAGGGACGAACACCGGGGAGCTGTTTTTT. The variable domain in full, completed from reference TRBV7-6 and TRBJ2-2, reads GAGVSQSPRYKVTKRGQDVALRCDPISGHVSLYWYRQALGQGPEFLTYFNYEAQQDKSGLPNDRFSAERPEGSISTLTIQRTEQRDSAMYRCASSLLTGTNTGELFFGEGSRLTVL.

The chain employs TRBV5-1 and TRBJ2-3, with 11 bases aligning to TRBD2. CDR3 length: 15 amino acids. The V segment lost 2 bases and the J segment 4 bases; nucleotides outside the gene matches: 3. CDR1 is SGHRS and CDR2 is YFSETQ in the germline V gene. The CDR3 reads CASSFSGGAADTQYF. In DNA form, the CDR3 reads TGCGCCAGCAGCTTTAGCGGGGGGGCCGCAGATACGCAGTATTTT.